This T cell receptor (beta chain) stems from a study of cytomegalovirus exposure and HLA in healthy donors. Findings of the study overall: Earlier analysis looked at TCR beta V segments, and most were productive about 87% or about 30% of the time.

Amplification used 60 Vbeta primers and 13 Jbeta primers. Here immunoSEQ multiplex PCR was the method, and the copy in TCRdb shows in-frame clones only, minus some. The sample consists of some 120,000 clones, 60% to 85% of them appearing once. Regarding this clone: Its antigen is undetermined.

Germline assignment: CDR1 SGHTA and CDR2 FQGNSA. The CDR3 totals 15 residues. With 5 bases removed from V and 4 bases from J, the gap between germline ends came to 17 bases. Sequences were obtained from PBMCs. The genes are TRBV7-2 and TRBJ1-1; no reliable D call. The origin of this receptor is a female donor in good health and CMV-seronegative. The CDR3 spells CASSPRRIDGTEAFF. CDR3 sequence (DNA): TGTGCCAGCAGCCCCCGGCGGATTGATGGCACTGAAGCTTTCTTT.